This T cell receptor beta chain was sequenced for a study of blood T cell repertoires in COVID-19. Here immunoSEQ multiplex PCR was the method, and the copy in TCRdb shows in-frame clones only, minus some. The sample comprises tens of thousands of clones, around 81% of which are singletons, and about 10% rests with the top ten. The CDR3 is 15 amino acids. Per the germline V gene, CDR1 is GTSNPN and CDR2 is SVGIG (reference sequence). Trimming took off 1 base at V and 3 bases at J, with 14 bases between the two ends. The sequence derives from a human donor in a cohort sampled during active COVID-19. V and J are TRBV30 and TRBJ2-3; D is possibly TRBD1 (5 bases). The sequencing input was peripheral blood. CDR3 amino acids: CAWSGRQGGTDTQYF. The DNA of the CDR3 is TGTGCCTGGAGTGGTAGGCAGGGTGGGACAGATACGCAGTATTTT.